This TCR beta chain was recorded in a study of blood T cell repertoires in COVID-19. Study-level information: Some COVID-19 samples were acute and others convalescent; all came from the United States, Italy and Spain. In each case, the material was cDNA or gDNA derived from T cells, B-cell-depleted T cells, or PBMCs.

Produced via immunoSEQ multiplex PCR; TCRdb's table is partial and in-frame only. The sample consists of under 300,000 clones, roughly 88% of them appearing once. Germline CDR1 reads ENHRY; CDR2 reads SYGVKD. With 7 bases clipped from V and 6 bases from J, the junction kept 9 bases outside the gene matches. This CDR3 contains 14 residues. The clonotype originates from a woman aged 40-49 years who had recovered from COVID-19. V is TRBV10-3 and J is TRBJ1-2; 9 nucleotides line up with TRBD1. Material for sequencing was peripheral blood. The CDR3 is CAITGLQGADGYTF. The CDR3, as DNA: TGTGCCATCACGGGGTTACAGGGGGCGGATGGCTACACCTTC.